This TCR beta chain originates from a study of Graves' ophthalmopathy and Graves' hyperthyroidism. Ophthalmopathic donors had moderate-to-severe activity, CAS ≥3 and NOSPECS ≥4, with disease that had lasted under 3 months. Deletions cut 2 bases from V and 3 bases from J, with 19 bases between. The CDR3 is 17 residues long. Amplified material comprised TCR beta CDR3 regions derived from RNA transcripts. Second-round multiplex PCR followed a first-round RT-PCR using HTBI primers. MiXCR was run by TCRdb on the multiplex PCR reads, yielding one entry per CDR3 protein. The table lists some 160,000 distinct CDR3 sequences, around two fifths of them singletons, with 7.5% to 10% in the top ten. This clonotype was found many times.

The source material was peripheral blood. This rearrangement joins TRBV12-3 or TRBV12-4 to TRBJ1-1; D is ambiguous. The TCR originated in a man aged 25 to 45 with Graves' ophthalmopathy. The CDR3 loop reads CASSLSVTAGLDTEAFF. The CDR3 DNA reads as TGTGCCAGCAGTTTATCGGTCACGGCGGGCTTAGACACTGAAGCTTTCTTT.